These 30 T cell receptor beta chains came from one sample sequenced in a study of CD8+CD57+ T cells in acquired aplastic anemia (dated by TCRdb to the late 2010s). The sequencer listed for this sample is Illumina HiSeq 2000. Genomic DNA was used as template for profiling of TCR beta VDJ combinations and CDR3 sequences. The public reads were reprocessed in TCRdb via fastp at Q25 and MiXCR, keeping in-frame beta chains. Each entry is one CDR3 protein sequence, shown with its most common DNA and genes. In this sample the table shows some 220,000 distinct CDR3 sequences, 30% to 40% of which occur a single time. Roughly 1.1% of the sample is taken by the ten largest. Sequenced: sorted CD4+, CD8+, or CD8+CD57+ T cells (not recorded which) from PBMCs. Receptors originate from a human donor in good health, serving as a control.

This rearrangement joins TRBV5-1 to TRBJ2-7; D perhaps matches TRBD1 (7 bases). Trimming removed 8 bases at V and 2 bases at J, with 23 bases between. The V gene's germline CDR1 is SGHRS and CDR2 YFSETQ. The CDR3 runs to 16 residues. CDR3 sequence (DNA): TGCGCCAGTAGATTAGCGGCGACAGGGACGACCTACGAGCAGTACTTC. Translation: CASRLAATGTTYEQYF.

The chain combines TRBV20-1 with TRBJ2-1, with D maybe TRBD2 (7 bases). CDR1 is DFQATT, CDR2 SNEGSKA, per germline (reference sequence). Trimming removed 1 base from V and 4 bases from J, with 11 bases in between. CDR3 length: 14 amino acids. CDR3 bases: TGCAGTGCTAGAGCCCGGGGGGCTTACAATGAGCAGTTCTTC. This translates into CSARARGAYNEQFF.

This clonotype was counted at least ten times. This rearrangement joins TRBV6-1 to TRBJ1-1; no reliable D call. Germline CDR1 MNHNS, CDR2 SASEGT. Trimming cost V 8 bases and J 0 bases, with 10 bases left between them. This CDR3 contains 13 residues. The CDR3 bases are TGTGCCAGCCTTCGATGGGTGAACACTGAAGCTTTCTTT. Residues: CASLRWVNTEAFF.

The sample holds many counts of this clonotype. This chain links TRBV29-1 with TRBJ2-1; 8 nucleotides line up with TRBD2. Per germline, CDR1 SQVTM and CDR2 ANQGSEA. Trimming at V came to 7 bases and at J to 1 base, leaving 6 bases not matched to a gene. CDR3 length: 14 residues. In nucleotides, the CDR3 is TGCAGCGGTAAACTAGCGGAGTCCTACAATGAGCAGTTCTTC. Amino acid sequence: CSGKLAESYNEQFF.

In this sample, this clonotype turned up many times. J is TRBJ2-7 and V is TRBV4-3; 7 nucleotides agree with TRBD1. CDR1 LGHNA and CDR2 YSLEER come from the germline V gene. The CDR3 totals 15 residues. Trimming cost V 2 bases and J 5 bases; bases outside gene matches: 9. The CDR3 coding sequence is TGCGCCAGCAGCCAACGTACCGGGACAGAAGACGAGCAGTACTTC. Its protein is CASSQRTGTEDEQYF.

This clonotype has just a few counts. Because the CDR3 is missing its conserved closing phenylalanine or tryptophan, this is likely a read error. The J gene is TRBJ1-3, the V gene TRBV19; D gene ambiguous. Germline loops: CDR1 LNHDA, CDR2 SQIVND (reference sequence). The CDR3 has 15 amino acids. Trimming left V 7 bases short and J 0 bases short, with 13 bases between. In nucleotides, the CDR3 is TGTGCCAGTAACATTCGGCAGAACTCTGGAAACACCATATATTTG. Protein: CASNIRQNSGNTIYL.

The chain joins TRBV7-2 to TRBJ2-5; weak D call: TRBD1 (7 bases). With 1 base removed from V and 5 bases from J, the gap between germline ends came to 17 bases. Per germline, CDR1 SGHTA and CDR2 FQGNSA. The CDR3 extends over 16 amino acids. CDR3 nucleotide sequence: TGTGCCAGCAGCTTAGAGGAGCAGGGGGGTAGCGAGACCCAGTACTTC. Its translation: CASSLEEQGGSETQYF. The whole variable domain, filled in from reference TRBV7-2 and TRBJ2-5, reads GAGVSQSPSNKVTEKGKDVELRCDPISGHTALYWYRQSLGQGLEFLIYFQGNSAPDKSGLPSDRFSAERTGGSVSTLTIQRTQQEDSAVYLCASSLEEQGGSETQYFGPGTRLLVL.

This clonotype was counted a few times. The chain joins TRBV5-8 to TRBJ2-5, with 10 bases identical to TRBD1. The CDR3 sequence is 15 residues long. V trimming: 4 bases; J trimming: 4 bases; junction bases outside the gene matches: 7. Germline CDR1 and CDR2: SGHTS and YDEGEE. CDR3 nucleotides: TGTGCCAGCAGCAGGGGACAGGGGATCTCAGAGACCCAGTACTTC. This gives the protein CASSRGQGISETQYF.

The CDR3 DNA reads TGTGCCACCAGTGATTCGCGGACTGAAGCTTTCTTT. Protein: CATSDSRTEAFF. V gene TRBV24-1 combines with J gene TRBJ1-1; D uncertain. Per germline, CDR1 KGHDR and CDR2 SFDVKD. The CDR3 consists of 12 residues. Trimming left V 2 bases short and J 5 bases short, with 5 bases between.

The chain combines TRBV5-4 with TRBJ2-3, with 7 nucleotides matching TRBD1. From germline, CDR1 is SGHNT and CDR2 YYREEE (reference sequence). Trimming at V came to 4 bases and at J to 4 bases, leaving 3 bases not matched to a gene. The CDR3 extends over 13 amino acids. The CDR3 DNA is TGTGCCAGCAGCCAACAGGGGCCAGATACGCAGTATTTT. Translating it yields CASSQQGPDTQYF. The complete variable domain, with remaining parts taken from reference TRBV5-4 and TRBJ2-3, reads ETGVTQSPTHLIKTRGQQVTLRCSSQSGHNTVSWYQQALGQGPQFIFQYYREEENGRGNFPPRFSGLQFPNYSSELNVNALELDDSALYLCASSQQGPDTQYFGPGTRLTVL.

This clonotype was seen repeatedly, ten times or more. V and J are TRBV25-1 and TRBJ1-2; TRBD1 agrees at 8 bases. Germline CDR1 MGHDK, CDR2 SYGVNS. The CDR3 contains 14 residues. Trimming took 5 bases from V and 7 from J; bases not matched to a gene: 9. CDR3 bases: TGTGCCAGCAGTACTCGGGGGACAGGAATTGGCTACACCTTC. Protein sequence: CASSTRGTGIGYTF.

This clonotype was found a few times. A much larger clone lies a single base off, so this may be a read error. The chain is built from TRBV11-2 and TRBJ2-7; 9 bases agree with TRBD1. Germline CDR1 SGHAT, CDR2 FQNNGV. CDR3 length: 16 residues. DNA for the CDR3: TGTGCCAGCAGCCCGAGGCCGGGACAGGGAACCTACGAGCAGCACTTC. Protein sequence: CASSPRPGQGTYEQHF.

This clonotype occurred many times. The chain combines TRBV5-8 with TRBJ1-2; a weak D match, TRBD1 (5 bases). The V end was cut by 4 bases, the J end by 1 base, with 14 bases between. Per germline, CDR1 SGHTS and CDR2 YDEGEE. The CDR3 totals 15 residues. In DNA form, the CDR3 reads TGTGCCAGCAGCCAAACGGGACGGATTAACTATGGCTACACCTTC. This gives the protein CASSQTGRINYGYTF.

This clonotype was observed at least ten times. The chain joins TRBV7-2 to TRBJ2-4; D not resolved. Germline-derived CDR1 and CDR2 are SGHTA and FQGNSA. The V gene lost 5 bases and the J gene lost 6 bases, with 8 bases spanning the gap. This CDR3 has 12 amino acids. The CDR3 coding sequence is TGTGCCAGCAGCACAGTTGGAAACATTCAGTACTTC. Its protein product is CASSTVGNIQYF.

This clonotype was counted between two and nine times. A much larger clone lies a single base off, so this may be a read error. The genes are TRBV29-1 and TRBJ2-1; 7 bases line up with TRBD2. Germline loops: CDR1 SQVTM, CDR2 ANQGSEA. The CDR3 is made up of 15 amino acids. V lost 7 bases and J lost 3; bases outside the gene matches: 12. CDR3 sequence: CSAGTGASGYNEQFF. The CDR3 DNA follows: TGCAGCGCTGGAACCGGGGCTAGCGGCTACAATGAGCAGTTCTTC.

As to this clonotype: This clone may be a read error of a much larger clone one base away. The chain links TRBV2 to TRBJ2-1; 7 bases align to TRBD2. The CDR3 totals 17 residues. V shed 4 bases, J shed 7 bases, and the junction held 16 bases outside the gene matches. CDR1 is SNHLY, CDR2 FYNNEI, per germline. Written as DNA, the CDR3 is TGTGCCAGCAGTGTCTTTGGGTCCGGGTCTAGCGGAAATGAGCAGTTCTTC. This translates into CASSVFGSGSSGNEQFF.

CDR3 in amino acids: CASSAGIGNTF. The DNA for the CDR3 is TGTGCCAGTAGTGCAGGGATTGGAAACACCTTC. The V call is TRBV19, the J call TRBJ1-2; perhaps TRBD1 as D (5 bases). CDR1 and CDR2 (germline): LNHDA, SQIVND (reference sequence). The CDR3 is made up of 11 amino acids. With 5 bases removed from V and 12 bases from J, the gap between germline ends came to 13 bases.

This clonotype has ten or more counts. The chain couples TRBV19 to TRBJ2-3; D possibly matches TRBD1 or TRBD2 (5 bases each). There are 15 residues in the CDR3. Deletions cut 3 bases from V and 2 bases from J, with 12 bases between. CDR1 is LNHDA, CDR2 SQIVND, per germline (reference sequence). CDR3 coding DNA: TGTGCCAGTAGTATTGGGGGAACTGTCACAGATACGCAGTATTTT. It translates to CASSIGGTVTDTQYF.

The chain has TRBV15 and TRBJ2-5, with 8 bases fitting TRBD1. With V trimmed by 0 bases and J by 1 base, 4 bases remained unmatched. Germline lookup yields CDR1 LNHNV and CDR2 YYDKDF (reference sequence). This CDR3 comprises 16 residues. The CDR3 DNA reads TGTGCCACCAGCAGAGATTACGGACAGGGCCAAGAGACCCAGTACTTC. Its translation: CATSRDYGQGQETQYF. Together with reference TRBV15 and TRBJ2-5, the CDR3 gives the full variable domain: DAMVIQNPRYQVTQFGKPVTLSCSQTLNHNVMYWYQQKSSQAPKLLFHYYDKDFNNEADTPDNFQSRRPNTSFCFLDIRSPGLGDTAMYLCATSRDYGQGQETQYFGPGTRLLVL.

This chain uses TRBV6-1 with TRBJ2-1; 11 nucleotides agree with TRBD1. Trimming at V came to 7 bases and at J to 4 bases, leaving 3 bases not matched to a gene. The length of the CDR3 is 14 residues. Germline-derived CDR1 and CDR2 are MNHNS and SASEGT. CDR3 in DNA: TGTGCCAGCAAGGGGACAGGGGGGTACAATGAGCAGTTCTTC. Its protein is CASKGTGGYNEQFF.

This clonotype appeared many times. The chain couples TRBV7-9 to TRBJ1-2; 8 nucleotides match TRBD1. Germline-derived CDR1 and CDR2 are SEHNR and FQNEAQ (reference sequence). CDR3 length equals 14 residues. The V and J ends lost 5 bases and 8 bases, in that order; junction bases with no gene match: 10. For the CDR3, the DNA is TGTGCCAGCAGCCCACTGGACAGGGATCGGGGCTACACCTTC. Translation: CASSPLDRDRGYTF.

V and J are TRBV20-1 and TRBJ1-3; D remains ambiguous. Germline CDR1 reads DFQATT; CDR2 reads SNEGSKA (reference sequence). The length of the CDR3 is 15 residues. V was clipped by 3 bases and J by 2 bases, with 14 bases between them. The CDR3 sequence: CSASSLARTGNTIYF. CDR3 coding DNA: TGCAGTGCTAGCTCTCTGGCCAGGACTGGAAACACCATATATTTT.

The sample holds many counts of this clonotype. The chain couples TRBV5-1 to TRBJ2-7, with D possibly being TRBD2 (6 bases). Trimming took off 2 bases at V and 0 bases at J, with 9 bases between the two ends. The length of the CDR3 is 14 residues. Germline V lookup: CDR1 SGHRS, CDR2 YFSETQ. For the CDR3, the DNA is TGCGCCAGCAGCTTTAGCGGCGCCTCCTACGAGCAGTACTTC. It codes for CASSFSGASYEQYF.

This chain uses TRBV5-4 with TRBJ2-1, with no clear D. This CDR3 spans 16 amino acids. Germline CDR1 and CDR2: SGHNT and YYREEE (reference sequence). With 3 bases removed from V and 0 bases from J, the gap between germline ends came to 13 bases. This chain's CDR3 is CASSWASEISYNEQFF. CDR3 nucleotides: TGTGCCAGCAGCTGGGCCTCGGAAATCTCCTACAATGAGCAGTTCTTC.

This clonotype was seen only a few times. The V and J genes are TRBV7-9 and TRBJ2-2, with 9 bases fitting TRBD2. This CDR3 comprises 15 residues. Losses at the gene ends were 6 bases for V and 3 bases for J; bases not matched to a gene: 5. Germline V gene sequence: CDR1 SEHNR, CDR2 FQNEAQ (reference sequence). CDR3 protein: CASSYSGGYTGELFF. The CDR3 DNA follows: TGTGCCAGCAGTTATAGCGGGGGATACACCGGGGAGCTGTTTTTT.

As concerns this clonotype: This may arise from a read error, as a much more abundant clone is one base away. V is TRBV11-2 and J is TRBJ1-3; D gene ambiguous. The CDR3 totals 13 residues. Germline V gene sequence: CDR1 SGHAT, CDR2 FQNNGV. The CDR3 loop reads CTSSSASGNTIYF. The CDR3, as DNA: TGTACCAGCAGCTCCGCATCTGGAAACACCATATATTTT.

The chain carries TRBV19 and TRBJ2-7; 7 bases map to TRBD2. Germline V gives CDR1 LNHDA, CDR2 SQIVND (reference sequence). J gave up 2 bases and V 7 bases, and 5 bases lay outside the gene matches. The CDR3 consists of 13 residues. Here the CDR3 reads CASNVRGAYEQYF. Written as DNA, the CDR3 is TGTGCCAGTAACGTCCGGGGGGCCTACGAGCAGTACTTC.

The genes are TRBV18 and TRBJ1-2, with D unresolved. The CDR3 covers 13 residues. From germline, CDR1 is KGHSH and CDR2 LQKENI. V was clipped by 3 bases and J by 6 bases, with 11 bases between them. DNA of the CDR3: TGTGCCAGCTCACCTCCCACCCGGGATGGCTACACCTTC. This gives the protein CASSPPTRDGYTF.

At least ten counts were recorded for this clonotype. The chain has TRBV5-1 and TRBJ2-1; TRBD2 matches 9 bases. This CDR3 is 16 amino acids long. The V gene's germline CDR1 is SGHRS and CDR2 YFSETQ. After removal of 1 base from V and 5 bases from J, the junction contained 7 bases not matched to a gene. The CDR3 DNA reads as TGCGCCAGCAGCTTGCATCGACTAGCGGCCAACAATGAGCAGTTCTTC. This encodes CASSLHRLAANNEQFF. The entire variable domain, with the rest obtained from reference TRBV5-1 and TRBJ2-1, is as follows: KAGVTQTPRYLIKTRGQQVTLSCSPISGHRSVSWYQQTPGQGLQFLFEYFSETQRNKGNFPGRFSGRQFSNSRSEMNVSTLELGDSALYLCASSLHRLAANNEQFFGPGTRLTVL.

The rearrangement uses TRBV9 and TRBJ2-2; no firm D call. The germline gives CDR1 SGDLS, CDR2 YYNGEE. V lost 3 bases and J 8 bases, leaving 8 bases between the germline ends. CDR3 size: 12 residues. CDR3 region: CASSERAGELFF. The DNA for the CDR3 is TGTGCCAGCAGCGAAAGGGCGGGGGAGCTGTTTTTT.